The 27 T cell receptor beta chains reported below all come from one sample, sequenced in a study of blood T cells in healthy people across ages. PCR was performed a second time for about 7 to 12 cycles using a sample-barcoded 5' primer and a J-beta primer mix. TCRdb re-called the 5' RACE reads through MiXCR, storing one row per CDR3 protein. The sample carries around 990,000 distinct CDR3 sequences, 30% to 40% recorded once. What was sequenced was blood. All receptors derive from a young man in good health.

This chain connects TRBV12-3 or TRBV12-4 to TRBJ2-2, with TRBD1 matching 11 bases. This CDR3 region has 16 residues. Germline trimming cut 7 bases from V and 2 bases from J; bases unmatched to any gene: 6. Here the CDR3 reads CASTMGQGENTGELFF. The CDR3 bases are TGTGCCAGCACCATGGGACAGGGGGAAAACACCGGGGAGCTGTTTTTT.

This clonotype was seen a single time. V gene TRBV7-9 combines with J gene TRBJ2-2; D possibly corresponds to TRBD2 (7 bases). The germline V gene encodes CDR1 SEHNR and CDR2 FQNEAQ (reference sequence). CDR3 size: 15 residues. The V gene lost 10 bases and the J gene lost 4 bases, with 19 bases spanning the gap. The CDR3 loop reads CATTLGGLGTGELFF. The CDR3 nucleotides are TGTGCCACCACCCTCGGGGGGCTAGGCACCGGGGAGCTGTTTTTT.

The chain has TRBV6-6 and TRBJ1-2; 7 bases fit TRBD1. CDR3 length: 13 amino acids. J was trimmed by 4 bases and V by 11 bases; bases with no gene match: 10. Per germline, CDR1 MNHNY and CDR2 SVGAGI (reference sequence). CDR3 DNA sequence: TGTGCCGCCACAGGGGCCATCTTCTATGGCTACACCTTC. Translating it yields CAATGAIFYGYTF.

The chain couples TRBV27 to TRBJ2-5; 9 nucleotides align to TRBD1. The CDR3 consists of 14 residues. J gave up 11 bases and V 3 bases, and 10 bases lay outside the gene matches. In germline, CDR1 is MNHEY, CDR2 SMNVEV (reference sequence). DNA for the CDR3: TGTGCCAGCAGTTTTGGACAGGGGCTCACCGGGCAGTACTTC. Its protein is CASSFGQGLTGQYF.

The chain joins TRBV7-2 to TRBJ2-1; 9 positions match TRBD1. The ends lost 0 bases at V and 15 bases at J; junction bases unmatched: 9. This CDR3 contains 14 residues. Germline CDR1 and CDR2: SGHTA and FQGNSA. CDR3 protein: CASSLARQQGARFF. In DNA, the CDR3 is TGTGCCAGCAGCTTAGCGCGGCAACAGGGGGCGAGGTTCTTC.

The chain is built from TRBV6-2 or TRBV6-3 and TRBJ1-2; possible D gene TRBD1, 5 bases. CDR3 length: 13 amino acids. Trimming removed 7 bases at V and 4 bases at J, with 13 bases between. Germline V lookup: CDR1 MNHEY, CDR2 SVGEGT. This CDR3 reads CASTDRIFYGYTF. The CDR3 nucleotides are TGTGCCAGCACCGACAGAATCTTCTATGGCTACACCTTC.

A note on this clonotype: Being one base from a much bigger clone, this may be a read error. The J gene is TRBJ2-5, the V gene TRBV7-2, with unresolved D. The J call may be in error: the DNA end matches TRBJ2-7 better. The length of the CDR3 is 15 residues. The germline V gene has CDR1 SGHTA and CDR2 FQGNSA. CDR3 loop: CASSLALEGTSEQYF. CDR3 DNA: TGTGCCAGCAGCTTAGCGCTTGAAGGTACCTCCGAGCAGTACTTC.

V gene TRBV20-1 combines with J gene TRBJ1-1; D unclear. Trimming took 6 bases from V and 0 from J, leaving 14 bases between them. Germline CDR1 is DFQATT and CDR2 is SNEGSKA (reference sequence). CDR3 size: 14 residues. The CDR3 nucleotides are TGCAGTGCCAGGCTGGCGGCCATGAACACTGAAGCTTTCTTT. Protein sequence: CSARLAAMNTEAFF.

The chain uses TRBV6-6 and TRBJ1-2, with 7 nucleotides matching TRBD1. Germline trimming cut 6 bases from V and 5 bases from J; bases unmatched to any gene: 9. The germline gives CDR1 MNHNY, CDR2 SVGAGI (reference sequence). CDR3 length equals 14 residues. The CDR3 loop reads CASSEQGLGYGYTF. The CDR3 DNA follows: TGTGCCAGCAGCGAACAGGGGTTGGGGTATGGCTACACCTTC.

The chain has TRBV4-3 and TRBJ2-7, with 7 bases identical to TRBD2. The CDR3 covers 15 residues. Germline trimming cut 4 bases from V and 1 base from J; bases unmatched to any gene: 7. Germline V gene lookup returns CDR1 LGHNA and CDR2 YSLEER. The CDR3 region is CASSLSLASSYEQYF. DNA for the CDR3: TGCGCCAGCAGCCTTTCACTAGCGTCGTCCTACGAGCAGTACTTC.

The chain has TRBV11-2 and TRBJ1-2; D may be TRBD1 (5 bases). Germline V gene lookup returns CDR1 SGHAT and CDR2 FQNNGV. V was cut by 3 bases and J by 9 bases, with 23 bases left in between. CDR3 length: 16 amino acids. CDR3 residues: CASSFPGTLSMSSYTF. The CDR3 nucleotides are TGTGCCAGCAGCTTCCCGGGGACCCTTTCAATGAGTAGCTACACCTTC.

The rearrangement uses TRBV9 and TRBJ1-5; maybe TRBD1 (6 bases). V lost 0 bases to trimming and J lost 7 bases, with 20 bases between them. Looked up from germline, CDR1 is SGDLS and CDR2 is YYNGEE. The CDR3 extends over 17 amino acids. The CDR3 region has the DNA TGTGCCAGCAGCGTAGATTTATACAGGGTTTTACGACAGCCCCAGCATTTT. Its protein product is CASSVDLYRVLRQPQHF. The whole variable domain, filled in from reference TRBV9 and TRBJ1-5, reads DSGVTQTPKHLITATGQRVTLRCSPRSGDLSVYWYQQSLDQGLQFLIQYYNGEERAKGNILERFSAQQFPDLHSELNLSSLELGDSALYFCASSVDLYRVLRQPQHFGDGTRLSIL.

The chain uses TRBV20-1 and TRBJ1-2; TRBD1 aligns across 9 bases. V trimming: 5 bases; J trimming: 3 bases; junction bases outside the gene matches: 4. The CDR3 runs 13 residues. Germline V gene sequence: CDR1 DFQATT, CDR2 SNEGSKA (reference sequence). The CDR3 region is CSAGGQGHYGYTF. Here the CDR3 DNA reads TGCAGTGCTGGAGGACAGGGGCACTATGGCTACACCTTC.

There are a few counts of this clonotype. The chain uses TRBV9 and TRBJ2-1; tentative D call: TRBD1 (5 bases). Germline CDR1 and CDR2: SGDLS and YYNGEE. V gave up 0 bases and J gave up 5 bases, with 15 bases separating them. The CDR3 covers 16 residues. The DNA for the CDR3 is TGTGCCAGCAGCGTAGATTTATGGGGCAAAGACAATGAGCAGTTCTTC. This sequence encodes CASSVDLWGKDNEQFF.

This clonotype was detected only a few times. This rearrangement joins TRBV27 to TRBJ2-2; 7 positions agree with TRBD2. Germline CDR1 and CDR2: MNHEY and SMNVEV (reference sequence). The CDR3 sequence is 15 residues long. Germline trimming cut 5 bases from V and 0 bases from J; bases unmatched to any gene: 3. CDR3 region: CASSSGVANTGELFF. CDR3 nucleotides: TGTGCCAGCAGTAGCGGGGTTGCGAACACCGGGGAGCTGTTTTTT.

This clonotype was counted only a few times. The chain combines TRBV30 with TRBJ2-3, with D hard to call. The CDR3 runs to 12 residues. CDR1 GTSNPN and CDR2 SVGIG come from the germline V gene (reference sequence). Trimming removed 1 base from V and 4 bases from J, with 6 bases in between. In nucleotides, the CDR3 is TGTGCCTGGAGTGGCCCGGCAGATACGCAGTATTTT. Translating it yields CAWSGPADTQYF.

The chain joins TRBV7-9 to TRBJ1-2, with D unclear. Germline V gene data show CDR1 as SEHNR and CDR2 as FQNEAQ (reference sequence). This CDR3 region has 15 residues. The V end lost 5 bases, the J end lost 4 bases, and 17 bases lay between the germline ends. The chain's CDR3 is CASSAGIGNAYGYTF. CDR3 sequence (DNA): TGTGCCAGCAGCGCCGGTATAGGGAATGCCTATGGCTACACCTTC.

The CDR3 sequence is CSARDRLADNEQFF. The CDR3 DNA reads as TGCAGTGCTAGAGATAGACTAGCGGACAATGAGCAGTTCTTC. The chain recombines TRBV20-1 with TRBJ2-1; 9 bases map to TRBD2. Germline loops: CDR1 DFQATT, CDR2 SNEGSKA (reference sequence). The CDR3 is 14 amino acids. V gave up 0 bases and J gave up 5 bases; unmatched junction bases: 2.

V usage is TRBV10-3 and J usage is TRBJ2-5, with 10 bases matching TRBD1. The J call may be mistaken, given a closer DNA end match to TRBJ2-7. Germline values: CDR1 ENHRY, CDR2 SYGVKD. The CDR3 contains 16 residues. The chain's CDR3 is CAISDSGQGIWREQYF. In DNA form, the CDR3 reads TGTGCCATCAGCGATTCGGGACAGGGGATTTGGCGCGAGCAGTACTTC.

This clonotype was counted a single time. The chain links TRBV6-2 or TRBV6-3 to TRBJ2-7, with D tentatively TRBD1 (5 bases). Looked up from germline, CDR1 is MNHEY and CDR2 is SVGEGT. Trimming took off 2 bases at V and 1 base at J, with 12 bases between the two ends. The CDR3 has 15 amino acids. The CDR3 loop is CASSYEQGNSYEQYF. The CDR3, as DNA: TGTGCCAGCAGTTACGAGCAGGGCAATTCCTACGAGCAGTACTTC.

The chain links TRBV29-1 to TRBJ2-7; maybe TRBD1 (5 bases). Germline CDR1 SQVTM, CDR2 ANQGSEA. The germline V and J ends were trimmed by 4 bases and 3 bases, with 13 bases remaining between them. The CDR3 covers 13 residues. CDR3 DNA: TGCAGCGTTGGGGGCAGCCTTTACTACGAGCAGTACTTC. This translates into CSVGGSLYYEQYF.

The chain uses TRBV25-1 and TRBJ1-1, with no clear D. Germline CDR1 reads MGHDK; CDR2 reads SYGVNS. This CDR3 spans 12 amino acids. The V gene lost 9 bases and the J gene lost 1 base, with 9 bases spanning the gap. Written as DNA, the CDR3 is TGTGCCAGATTCGAACGGAACACTGAAGCTTTCTTT. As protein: CARFERNTEAFF.

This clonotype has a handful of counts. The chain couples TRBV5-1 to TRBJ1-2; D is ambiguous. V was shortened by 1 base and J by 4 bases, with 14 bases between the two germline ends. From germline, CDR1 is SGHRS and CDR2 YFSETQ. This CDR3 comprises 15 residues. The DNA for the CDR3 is TGCGCCAGCAGCTTGACAGACCCCTCCTTCTATGGCTACACCTTC. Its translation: CASSLTDPSFYGYTF. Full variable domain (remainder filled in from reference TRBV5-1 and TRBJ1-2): KAGVTQTPRYLIKTRGQQVTLSCSPISGHRSVSWYQQTPGQGLQFLFEYFSETQRNKGNFPGRFSGRQFSNSRSEMNVSTLELGDSALYLCASSLTDPSFYGYTFGSGTRLTVV.

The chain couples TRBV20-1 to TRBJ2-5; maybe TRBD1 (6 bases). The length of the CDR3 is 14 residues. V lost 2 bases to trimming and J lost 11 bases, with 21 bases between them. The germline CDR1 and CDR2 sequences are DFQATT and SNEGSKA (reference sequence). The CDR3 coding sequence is TGCAGTGCTAGACCGGACAGCCAATGGGATGAGCAGTACTTC. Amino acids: CSARPDSQWDEQYF.

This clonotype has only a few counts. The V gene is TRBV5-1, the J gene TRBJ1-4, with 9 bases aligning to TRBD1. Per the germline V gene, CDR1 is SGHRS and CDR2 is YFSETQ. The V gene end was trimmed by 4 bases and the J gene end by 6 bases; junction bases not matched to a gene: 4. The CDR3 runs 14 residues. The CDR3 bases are TGCGCCAGCAGCAAGACAGGGGGGGATGAAAAACTGTTTTTT. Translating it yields CASSKTGGDEKLFF.

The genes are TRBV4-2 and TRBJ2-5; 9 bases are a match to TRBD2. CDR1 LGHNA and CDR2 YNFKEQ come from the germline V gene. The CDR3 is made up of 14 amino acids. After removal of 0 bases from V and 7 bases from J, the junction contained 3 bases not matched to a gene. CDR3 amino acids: CASSQDPSGTTQYF. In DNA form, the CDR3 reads TGTGCCAGCAGCCAAGATCCTAGCGGGACGACCCAGTACTTC.

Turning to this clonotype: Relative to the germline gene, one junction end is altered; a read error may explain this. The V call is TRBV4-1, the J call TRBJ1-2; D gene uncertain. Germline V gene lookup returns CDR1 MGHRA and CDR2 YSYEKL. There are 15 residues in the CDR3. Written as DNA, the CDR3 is TGCGCCAGCAGCCAAGACGTAGTACCTAACTATGGCCACACCTTC. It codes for CASSQDVVPNYGHTF.